This TCR beta chain was documented in a study of T cell repertoires in cytomegalovirus infection. Study background: An indication of both CMV infection and matching HLA type came from public TCR beta signatures.

Notes on the study in general: The response measured ex vivo was dominated by TCR beta clonotypes (HLA-C-restricted and CMV-specific). Accumulated public TCR beta family frequency recognized individuals carrying CMV together with the relevant HLA.

TCRdb reprocessed the reads with MiXCR, giving one entry per CDR3 protein. Of under 200,000 distinct CDR3 sequences listed, roughly 9% are singletons. Per germline, CDR1 LGHNA and CDR2 YSLEER. The CDR3 covers 13 residues. A word on this clonotype: Antigen unknown. At one of its ends the junction is not consistent with the germline gene, which may arise from a read error.

The receptor was derived from a human donor in good health (CMV status not recorded). Some clones in this sample may be carry-over from other donors' samples. The V gene is TRBV4-3, the J gene TRBJ1-6, with D uncertain. Sequenced: PBMCs. CDR3 amino acids: CASSQDWNSLLHF. The CDR3 DNA is TGCGCCAGCAGCCAAGACTGGAATTCACTCCTCCACTTT.